The next 32 T cell receptor beta chains were all read from a single sample in a study of radiation and T cells in renal cell carcinoma. Assay: immunoSEQ multiplex PCR; the TCRdb copy retains only in-frame clones and omits some. The data show roughly 150,000 clones, roughly nine tenths seen once. Time point: baseline pretreatment blood. This sample's treatment: 15 Gy SBRT to primary tumor, nephrectomy 4 weeks later. Material: blood, obtained from a patient whose treatment included radiotherapy and nephrectomy. The receptors were gathered from a woman in her 70s with renal cell carcinoma.

The gene calls are TRBV6-5 and TRBJ1-1; 7 bases align to TRBD1. CDR3 length: 16 residues. V was pared by 4 bases and J by 0 bases, with 8 bases of the junction left unmatched. The germline CDR1 and CDR2 sequences are MNHEY and SVGAGI. The CDR3 loop reads CASSFYPGQLNTEAFF. The CDR3 bases are TGTGCCAGCAGTTTTTATCCGGGACAGTTGAACACTGAAGCTTTCTTT.

The chain is built from TRBV5-1 and TRBJ2-1, with 11 bases identical to TRBD1. This CDR3 is 16 amino acids long. From germline, CDR1 is SGHRS and CDR2 YFSETQ. The J segment lost 7 bases and the V segment lost 0 bases, leaving 6 bases of the junction unmatched. CDR3 DNA sequence: TGCGCCAGCAGCTTGGTCCGGGACAGGGGGTTGAATGAGCAGTTCTTC. Its translation: CASSLVRDRGLNEQFF. Full variable domain (missing parts from reference TRBV5-1 and TRBJ2-1): KAGVTQTPRYLIKTRGQQVTLSCSPISGHRSVSWYQQTPGQGLQFLFEYFSETQRNKGNFPGRFSGRQFSNSRSEMNVSTLELGDSALYLCASSLVRDRGLNEQFFGPGTRLTVL.

Note on this clone: Within the sample, other DNA sequences also encode this same CDR3. The CDR3 sequence: CASSPQGYTEAFF. The CDR3 DNA reads TGTGCCAGCAGTCCACAGGGTTACACTGAAGCTTTCTTT. The J gene is TRBJ1-1, the V gene TRBV28; the D gene is possibly TRBD1 (6 bases). There are 13 residues in the CDR3. V shed 5 bases and J shed 3 bases, with 10 bases lying between them. The germline V gene has CDR1 MDHEN and CDR2 SYDVKM.

The rearrangement uses TRBV6-1 and TRBJ1-2; 7 positions agree with TRBD1. The CDR3 sequence is 14 residues long. Trimming cost V 5 bases and J 0 bases; bases outside gene matches: 3. Germline V CDR1 and CDR2: MNHNS, SASEGT. The CDR3 DNA reads as TGTGCCAGCAGTATAGGGACAGCTAACTATGGCTACACCTTC. It is translated as CASSIGTANYGYTF.

The chain uses TRBV14 and TRBJ2-7, with D perhaps TRBD1 (5 bases). Deletions cut 4 bases from V and 3 bases from J, with 13 bases between. The V gene's germline CDR1 is SGHDN and CDR2 FVKESK. The CDR3 has 14 amino acids. For the CDR3, the DNA is TGTGCCAGCAGCCTAGGGCAGGGCGGCTACGAGCAGTACTTC. This encodes CASSLGQGGYEQYF.

The chain uses TRBV11-2 and TRBJ1-1; D is uncertain. The CDR3 has 15 amino acids. Trimming removed 7 bases at V and 2 bases at J, with 17 bases between. Germline lookup yields CDR1 SGHAT and CDR2 FQNNGV. In nucleotides, the CDR3 is TGTGCCAGCACCATCACCCGGGGTCCCAACACTGAAGCTTTCTTT. Translation gives CASTITRGPNTEAFF.

This chain uses TRBV4-3 with TRBJ2-7, with a weak D call TRBD1 (6 bases). The CDR3 covers 16 residues. Germline CDR1 LGHNA, CDR2 YSLEER. The ends were cut back, 4 bases at V and 2 bases at J, with 18 bases in the middle. The CDR3 DNA sequence: TGCGCCAGCAGCCGAGGGGTCCGGACAGCCGCCTACGAGCAGTACTTC. It encodes CASSRGVRTAAYEQYF.

The chain joins TRBV2 to TRBJ1-5, with unresolved D. V was cut by 6 bases and J by 2 bases, with 11 bases left in between. Germline values: CDR1 SNHLY, CDR2 FYNNEI. The CDR3 has 14 residues. The CDR3 reads CASRKGDRNQPQHF. CDR3 sequence (DNA): TGTGCCAGCAGAAAGGGCGACCGCAATCAGCCCCAGCATTTT.

This chain connects TRBV28 to TRBJ1-3; 7 bases fit TRBD1. The CDR3 consists of 15 residues. Unmatched junction bases numbered 3, after V lost 2 bases and J lost 2 bases. The germline V gene encodes CDR1 MDHEN and CDR2 SYDVKM. CDR3: CASSLPDRAGNTIYF. The DNA for the CDR3 is TGTGCCAGCAGTTTACCAGACAGGGCTGGAAACACCATATATTTT.

The rearrangement joins TRBV9 to TRBJ2-3; tentative D call: TRBD1 (6 bases). V dropped 4 bases and J dropped 0 bases, with 15 bases sitting between them. CDR3 size: 16 residues. The germline V gene encodes CDR1 SGDLS and CDR2 YYNGEE. DNA for the CDR3: TGTGCCAGCAGCCCCAGAGGGGGTTTCAGCACAGATACGCAGTATTTT. This gives the protein CASSPRGGFSTDTQYF.

The chain joins TRBV4-3 to TRBJ2-3, with 8 bases identical to TRBD2. Germline CDR1 reads LGHNA; CDR2 reads YSLEER. The CDR3 runs 15 residues. After removal of 0 bases from V and 4 bases from J, the junction contained 3 bases not matched to a gene. CDR3 protein: CASSQDSGAADTQYF. The CDR3 bases are TGCGCCAGCAGCCAAGATAGCGGGGCCGCAGATACGCAGTATTTT.

The chain is built from TRBV5-1 and TRBJ1-1, with D uncertain. Germline CDR1 SGHRS, CDR2 YFSETQ. There are 13 residues in the CDR3. The V end lost 0 bases, the J end lost 7 bases, and 10 bases lay between the germline ends. The CDR3 DNA is TGCGCCAGCAGCTTGGCCGGGGTGGATGAAGCTTTCTTT. Translation: CASSLAGVDEAFF.

V and J are TRBV5-6 and TRBJ1-4; no clear D gene. The ends were cut back, 1 base at V and 0 bases at J, with 10 bases in the middle. Germline CDR1 reads SGHDT; CDR2 reads YYEEEE. This CDR3 spans 16 amino acids. This CDR3 reads CASSLRRLTTNEKLFF. CDR3 coding DNA: TGTGCCAGCAGCTTGAGAAGGTTAACAACTAATGAAAAACTGTTTTTT.

The chain joins TRBV27 to TRBJ1-4; D uncertain. From germline, CDR1 is MNHEY and CDR2 SMNVEV (reference sequence). Trimming took off 5 bases at V and 5 bases at J, with 9 bases between the two ends. The CDR3 covers 13 residues. Here the CDR3 reads CASSQRRNEKLFF. For the CDR3, the DNA is TGTGCCAGCAGTCAACGACGGAATGAAAAACTGTTTTTT. Full variable domain (outside the CDR3, taken from reference TRBV27 and TRBJ1-4): EAQVTQNPRYLITVTGKKLTVTCSQNMNHEYMSWYRQDPGLGLRQIYYSMNVEVTDKGDVPEGYKVSRKEKRNFPLILESPSPNQTSLYFCASSQRRNEKLFFGSGTQLSVL.

V is TRBV7-3 and J is TRBJ2-7; D call uncertain. Trimming took off 4 bases at V and 0 bases at J, with 10 bases between the two ends. The CDR3 contains 14 residues. Looked up from germline, CDR1 is SGHTA and CDR2 is FQGTGA. The CDR3 is CASSSRPGSYEQYF. CDR3 DNA: TGTGCCAGCAGCTCTCGACCGGGCTCCTACGAGCAGTACTTC.

The gene calls are TRBV7-2 and TRBJ2-3; 12 bases align to TRBD2. V lost 8 bases and J lost 5; bases outside the gene matches: 5. This CDR3 comprises 14 residues. CDR1 is SGHTA and CDR2 is FQGNSA in the germline V gene. CDR3: CASHPSGGVDTQYF. CDR3 sequence (DNA): TGTGCCAGCCACCCTAGCGGGGGGGTAGATACGCAGTATTTT.

The V and J genes are TRBV10-3 and TRBJ2-3; 9 positions match TRBD1. Germline-derived CDR1 and CDR2 are ENHRY and SYGVKD. V trimming: 7 bases; J trimming: 3 bases; junction bases outside the gene matches: 2. CDR3 length: 13 amino acids. DNA for the CDR3: TGTGCCATCACGGGACAGGGAACAGATACGCAGTATTTT. Translating it yields CAITGQGTDTQYF.

The chain uses TRBV11-3 and TRBJ2-2; D gene ambiguous. Germline values: CDR1 SGHNT, CDR2 YENEEA. The CDR3 has 16 amino acids. Trimming shortened V by 1 base and J by 0 bases, and 9 bases separated the two germline ends. CDR3 in DNA: TGTGCCAGCAGCTTAGGGGTCGTTGCGAACACCGGGGAGCTGTTTTTT. Residues: CASSLGVVANTGELFF.

The chain is built from TRBV5-5 and TRBJ2-3, with D unclear. Germline-derived CDR1 and CDR2 are SGHKS and YYEKEE (reference sequence). The length of the CDR3 is 15 residues. V was shortened by 1 base and J by 7 bases, with 16 bases between the two germline ends. The chain's CDR3 is CASSLQRLGRHTQYF. DNA for the CDR3: TGTGCCAGCAGCTTGCAGAGACTGGGAAGACATACGCAGTATTTT. Full variable domain (missing parts from reference TRBV5-5 and TRBJ2-3): DAGVTQSPTHLIKTRGQQVTLRCSPISGHKSVSWYQQVLGQGPQFIFQYYEKEERGRGNFPDRFSARQFPNYSSELNVNALLLGDSALYLCASSLQRLGRHTQYFGPGTRLTVL.

The chain has TRBV29-1 and TRBJ2-7; a weak D match, TRBD1 (5 bases). CDR3 length: 12 amino acids. V was clipped by 5 bases and J by 2 bases, with 10 bases between them. Germline V gives CDR1 SQVTM, CDR2 ANQGSEA. The CDR3 is CSVRTGTYEQYF. DNA for the CDR3: TGCAGCGTTAGAACAGGTACCTACGAGCAGTACTTC.

To note about this clone: One end of the junction fails to match germline, which may point to a read error. This rearrangement joins TRBV7-7 to TRBJ2-5, with D unclear. The J call may not be correct, given that the DNA end is closer to TRBJ2-7. Germline V gene lookup returns CDR1 SSHAT and CDR2 FNYEAQ (reference sequence). The CDR3 spans 13 residues. The CDR3 here is CASSSGPQAEQYF. The CDR3 coding sequence is TGTGCTAGCAGCTCCGGGCCGCAGGCCGAGCAGTACTTC.

The chain joins TRBV7-2 to TRBJ1-1; possible D gene TRBD1, 6 bases. With 5 bases removed from V and 0 bases from J, the gap between germline ends came to 7 bases. The CDR3 extends over 13 amino acids. Germline CDR1 SGHTA, CDR2 FQGNSA. CDR3 sequence: CASSHRVNTEAFF. CDR3 coding DNA: TGTGCCAGCAGCCACAGGGTGAACACTGAAGCTTTCTTT.

The CDR3 reads CSVVPSTISTDTQYF. The CDR3 bases are TGCAGCGTTGTCCCCTCGACAATTAGCACAGATACGCAGTATTTT. The V gene is TRBV29-1, the J gene TRBJ2-3; D is unclear. V gave up 4 bases and J gave up 0 bases, with 14 bases separating them. The CDR3 totals 15 residues. CDR1 and CDR2 (germline): SQVTM, ANQGSEA.

The rearrangement links TRBV14 to TRBJ2-7, with 8 bases aligning to TRBD2. Germline CDR1 is SGHDN and CDR2 is FVKESK. The CDR3 runs to 18 residues. With 0 bases clipped from V and 5 bases from J, the junction kept 15 bases outside the gene matches. As DNA, the CDR3 is TGTGCCAGCAGCCAAGATCTCTTCCAGCGGGGGCCCTTAAACGAGCAGTACTTC. Amino acids: CASSQDLFQRGPLNEQYF.

This chain links TRBV18 with TRBJ1-2; D not certain. This CDR3 has 11 amino acids. V shed 6 bases and J shed 5 bases, with 7 bases lying between them. The germline V gene encodes CDR1 KGHSH and CDR2 LQKENI. The DNA of the CDR3 is TGTGCCAGCTCGCAGAATTATGGCTACACCTTC. Its translation is CASSQNYGYTF.

The V gene is TRBV15, the J gene TRBJ2-1; TRBD2 might be the D (7 bases). CDR3 length: 15 residues. Germline values: CDR1 LNHNV, CDR2 YYDKDF (reference sequence). Trimming pared 8 bases from V and 4 bases from J, leaving 18 bases between. CDR3 residues: CATRGGGAQYNEQFF. For the CDR3, the DNA is TGTGCCACCCGGGGAGGGGGGGCCCAATACAATGAGCAGTTCTTC.

This chain links TRBV7-9 with TRBJ1-1; D is unresolved. CDR3 length equals 15 residues. The germline V and J ends were trimmed by 5 bases and 1 base, with 14 bases remaining between them. Germline V gene lookup returns CDR1 SEHNR and CDR2 FQNEAQ (reference sequence). In DNA, the CDR3 is TGTGCCAGCAGCCCTCTGATTCCTGAGAACACTGAAGCTTTCTTT. Translation gives CASSPLIPENTEAFF.

This clone was seen a handful of times. The chain has TRBV29-1 and TRBJ2-1; tentatively, D is TRBD1 (7 bases). Between the trimmed V and J ends, which lost 4 bases and 9 bases, there was a span of 16 bases. The CDR3 loop spans 13 amino acids. Germline values: CDR1 SQVTM, CDR2 ANQGSEA. CDR3 sequence reads: CSVGLGGRAEQFF. The DNA of the CDR3 is TGCAGCGTTGGACTAGGGGGCCGGGCTGAGCAGTTCTTC.

The V and J genes are TRBV4-3 and TRBJ1-1; D gene unclear. CDR3 size: 14 residues. Trimming cost V 4 bases and J 0 bases, with 9 bases left between them. Germline V lookup: CDR1 LGHNA, CDR2 YSLEER. CDR3 in amino acids: CASSLEPMNTEAFF. CDR3 nucleotides: TGCGCCAGCAGCCTCGAACCCATGAACACTGAAGCTTTCTTT.

This chain connects TRBV27 to TRBJ2-5; D is ambiguous. Germline assignment: CDR1 MNHEY and CDR2 SMNVEV (reference sequence). V was clipped by 5 bases and J by 3 bases, with 10 bases between them. This CDR3 spans 13 amino acids. The CDR3 sequence: CASSLWSKETQYF. CDR3 coding DNA: TGTGCCAGCAGTCTTTGGTCGAAAGAGACCCAGTACTTC.

In its sample, this clone was seen once. V and J are TRBV19 and TRBJ2-3; TRBD1 matches 8 bases. The germline V gene encodes CDR1 LNHDA and CDR2 SQIVND (reference sequence). The V segment lost 4 bases and the J segment 1 base; nucleotides outside the gene matches: 7. CDR3 length equals 16 residues. CDR3 in DNA: TGTGCCAGTAGTACCCCGACAGGGGTAGGCACAGATACGCAGTATTTT. It specifies CASSTPTGVGTDTQYF. Full variable domain (rest looked up from reference TRBV19 and TRBJ2-3): DGGITQSPKYLFRKEGQNVTLSCEQNLNHDAMYWYRQDPGQGLRLIYYSQIVNDFQKGDIAEGYSVSREKKESFPLTVTSAQKNPTAFYLCASSTPTGVGTDTQYFGPGTRLTVL.

The rearrangement links TRBV28 to TRBJ1-2; D is unresolved. CDR1 is MDHEN and CDR2 is SYDVKM in the germline V gene. V lost 3 bases and J lost 5, with 4 bases in between. The length of the CDR3 is 11 residues. The CDR3 DNA follows: TGTGCCAGCAGTTTGCAATATGGCTACACCTTC. Translating it yields CASSLQYGYTF.